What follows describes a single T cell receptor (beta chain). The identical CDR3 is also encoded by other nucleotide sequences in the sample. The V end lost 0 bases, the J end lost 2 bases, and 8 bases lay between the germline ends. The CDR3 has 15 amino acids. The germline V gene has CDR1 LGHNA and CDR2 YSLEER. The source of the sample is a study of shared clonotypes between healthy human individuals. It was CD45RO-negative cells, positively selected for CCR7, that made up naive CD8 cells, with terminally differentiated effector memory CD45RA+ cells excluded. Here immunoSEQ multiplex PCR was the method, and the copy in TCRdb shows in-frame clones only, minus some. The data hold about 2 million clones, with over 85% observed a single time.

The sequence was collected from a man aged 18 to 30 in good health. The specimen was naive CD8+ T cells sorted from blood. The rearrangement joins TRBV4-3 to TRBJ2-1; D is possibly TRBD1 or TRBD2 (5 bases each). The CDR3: CASSQDVGAYNEQFF. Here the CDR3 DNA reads TGCGCCAGCAGCCAAGATGTGGGGGCCTACAATGAGCAGTTCTTC.